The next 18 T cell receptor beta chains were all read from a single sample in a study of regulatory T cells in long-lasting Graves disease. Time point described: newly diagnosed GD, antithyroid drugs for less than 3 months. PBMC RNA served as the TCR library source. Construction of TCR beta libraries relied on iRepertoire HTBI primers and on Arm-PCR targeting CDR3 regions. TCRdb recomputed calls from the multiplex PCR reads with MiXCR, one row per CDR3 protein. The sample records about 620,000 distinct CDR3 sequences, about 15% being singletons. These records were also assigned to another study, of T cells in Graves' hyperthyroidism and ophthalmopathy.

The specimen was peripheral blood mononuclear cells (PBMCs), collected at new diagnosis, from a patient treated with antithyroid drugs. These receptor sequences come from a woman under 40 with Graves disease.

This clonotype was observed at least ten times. DNA of the CDR3: TGTGCCAGCAGCAAACAGGGGGGGACCTACAATGAGCAGTTCTTC. Amino acids: CASSKQGGTYNEQFF. The V gene is TRBV7-9, the J gene TRBJ2-1; perhaps TRBD1 as D (8 bases). V was clipped by 5 bases and J by 2 bases, with 13 bases between them. The CDR3 contains 15 residues. Per germline, CDR1 SEHNR and CDR2 FQNEAQ (reference sequence).

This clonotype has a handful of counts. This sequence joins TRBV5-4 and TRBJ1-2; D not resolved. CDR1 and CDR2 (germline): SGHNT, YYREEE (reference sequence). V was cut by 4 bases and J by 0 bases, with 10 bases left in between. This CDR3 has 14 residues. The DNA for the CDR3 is TGTGCCAGCAGCCGGCGTGGAGCTAACTATGGCTACACCTTC. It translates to CASSRRGANYGYTF.

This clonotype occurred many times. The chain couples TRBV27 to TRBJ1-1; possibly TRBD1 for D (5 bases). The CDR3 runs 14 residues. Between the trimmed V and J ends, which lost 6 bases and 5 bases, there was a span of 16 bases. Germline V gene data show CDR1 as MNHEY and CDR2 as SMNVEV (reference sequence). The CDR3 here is CASRTTGATTEAFF. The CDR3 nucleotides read TGTGCCAGCAGAACAACAGGTGCGACGACTGAAGCTTTCTTT.

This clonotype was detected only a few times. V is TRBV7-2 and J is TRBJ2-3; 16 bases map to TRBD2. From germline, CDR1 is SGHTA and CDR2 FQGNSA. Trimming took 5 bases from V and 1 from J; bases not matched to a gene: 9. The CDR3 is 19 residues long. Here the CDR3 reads CASSQPPGLAGGRTDTQYF. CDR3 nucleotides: TGTGCCAGCAGCCAGCCCCCGGGACTAGCGGGAGGGCGCACAGATACGCAGTATTTT.

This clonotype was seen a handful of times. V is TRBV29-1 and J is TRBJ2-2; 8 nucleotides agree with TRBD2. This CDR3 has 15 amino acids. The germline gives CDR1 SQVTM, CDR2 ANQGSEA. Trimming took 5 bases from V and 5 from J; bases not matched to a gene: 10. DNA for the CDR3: TGCAGCGTTACACAGATCGGGAGGGATACCGGGGAGCTGTTTTTT. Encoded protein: CSVTQIGRDTGELFF.

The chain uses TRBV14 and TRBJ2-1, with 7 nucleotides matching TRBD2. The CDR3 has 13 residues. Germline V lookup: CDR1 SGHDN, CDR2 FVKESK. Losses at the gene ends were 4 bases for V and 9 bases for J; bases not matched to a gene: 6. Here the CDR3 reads CASSLMSGGEQFF. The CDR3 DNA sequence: TGTGCCAGCAGCCTTATGTCGGGGGGTGAGCAGTTCTTC.

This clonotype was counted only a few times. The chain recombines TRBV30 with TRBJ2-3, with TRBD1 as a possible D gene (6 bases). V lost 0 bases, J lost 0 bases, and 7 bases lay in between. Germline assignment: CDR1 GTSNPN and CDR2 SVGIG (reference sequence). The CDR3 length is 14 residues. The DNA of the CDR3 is TGTGCCTGGAGTGTACAGGGTAGCACAGATACGCAGTATTTT. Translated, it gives CAWSVQGSTDTQYF.

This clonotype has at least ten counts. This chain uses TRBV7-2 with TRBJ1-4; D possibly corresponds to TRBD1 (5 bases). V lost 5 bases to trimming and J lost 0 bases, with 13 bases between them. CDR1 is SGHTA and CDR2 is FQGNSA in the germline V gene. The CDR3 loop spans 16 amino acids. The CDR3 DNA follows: TGTGCCAGCAGCCCGGGGACCAGGCCAACTAATGAAAAACTGTTTTTT. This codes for CASSPGTRPTNEKLFF. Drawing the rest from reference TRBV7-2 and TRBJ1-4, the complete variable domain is GAGVSQSPSNKVTEKGKDVELRCDPISGHTALYWYRQSLGQGLEFLIYFQGNSAPDKSGLPSDRFSAERTGGSVSTLTIQRTQQEDSAVYLCASSPGTRPTNEKLFFGSGTQLSVL.

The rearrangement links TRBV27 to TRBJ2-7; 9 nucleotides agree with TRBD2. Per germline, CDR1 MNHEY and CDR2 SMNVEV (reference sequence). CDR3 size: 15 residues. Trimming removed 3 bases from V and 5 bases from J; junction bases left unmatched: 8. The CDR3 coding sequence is TGTGCCAGCAGTTTTCTAGCGGGACCTCCCCACGAGCAGTACTTC. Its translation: CASSFLAGPPHEQYF.

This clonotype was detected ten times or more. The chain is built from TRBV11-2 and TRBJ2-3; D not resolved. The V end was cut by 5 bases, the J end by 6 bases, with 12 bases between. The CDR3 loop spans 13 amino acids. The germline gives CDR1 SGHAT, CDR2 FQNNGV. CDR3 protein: CASSPTLPDTQYF. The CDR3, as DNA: TGTGCCAGCAGCCCGACCTTACCCGATACGCAGTATTTT.

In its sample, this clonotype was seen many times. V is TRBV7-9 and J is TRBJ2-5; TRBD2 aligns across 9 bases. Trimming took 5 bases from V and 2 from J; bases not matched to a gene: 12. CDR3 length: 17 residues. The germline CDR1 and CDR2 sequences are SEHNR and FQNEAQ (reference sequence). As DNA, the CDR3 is TGTGCCAGCAGCACGCGCCCCCTGACTAGCGGACAAGAGACCCAGTACTTC. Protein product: CASSTRPLTSGQETQYF.

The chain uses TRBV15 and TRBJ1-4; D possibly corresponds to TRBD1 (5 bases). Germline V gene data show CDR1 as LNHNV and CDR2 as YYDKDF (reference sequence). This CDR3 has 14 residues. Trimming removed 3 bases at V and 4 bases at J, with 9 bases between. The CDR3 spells CATSRTAFNEKLFF. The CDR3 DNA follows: TGTGCCACCAGCAGGACAGCATTTAATGAAAAACTGTTTTTT.

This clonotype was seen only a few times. CDR3 nucleotide sequence: TGCAGTGTGACGGGACAGGCAAACTACGAGCAGTACTTC. It encodes CSVTGQANYEQYF. The chain combines TRBV20-1 with TRBJ2-7; 8 bases line up with TRBD1. The germline V gene has CDR1 DFQATT and CDR2 SNEGSKA (reference sequence). V shed 7 bases, J shed 3 bases, and the junction held 8 bases outside the gene matches. The CDR3 spans 13 residues.

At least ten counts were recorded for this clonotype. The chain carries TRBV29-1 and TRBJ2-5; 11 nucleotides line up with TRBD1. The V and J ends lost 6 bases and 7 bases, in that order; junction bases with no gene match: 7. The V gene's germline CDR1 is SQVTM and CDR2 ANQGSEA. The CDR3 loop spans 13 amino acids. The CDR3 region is CSVGQGAGVTQYF. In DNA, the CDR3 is TGCAGCGTCGGACAGGGGGCCGGTGTGACCCAGTACTTC.

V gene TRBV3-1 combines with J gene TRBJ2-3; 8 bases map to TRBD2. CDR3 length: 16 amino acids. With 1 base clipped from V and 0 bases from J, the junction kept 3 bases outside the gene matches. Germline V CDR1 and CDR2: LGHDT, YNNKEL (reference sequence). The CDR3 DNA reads TGTGCCAGCAGCCAAGGGACTAGCCGTAGCACAGATACGCAGTATTTT. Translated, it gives CASSQGTSRSTDTQYF.

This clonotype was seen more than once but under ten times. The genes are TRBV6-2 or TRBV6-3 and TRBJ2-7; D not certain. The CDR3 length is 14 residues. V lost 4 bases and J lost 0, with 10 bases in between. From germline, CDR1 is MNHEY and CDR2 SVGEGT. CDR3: CASSFSTPSYEQYF. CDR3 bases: TGTGCCAGCAGTTTTAGTACACCCTCCTACGAGCAGTACTTC.

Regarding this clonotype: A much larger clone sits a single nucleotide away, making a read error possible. The CDR3 DNA reads as TGTGCCGGCAGAAATGACGGAACCTACGAGCAGTACTTC. Encoded protein: CAGRNDGTYEQYF. This rearrangement joins TRBV12-3 or TRBV12-4 to TRBJ2-7, with D unclear. The CDR3 is made up of 13 amino acids.

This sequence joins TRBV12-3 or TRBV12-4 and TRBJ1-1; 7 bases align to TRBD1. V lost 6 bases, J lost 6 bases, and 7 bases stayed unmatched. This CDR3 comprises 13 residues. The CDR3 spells CASSLNGQAEAFF. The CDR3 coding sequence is TGTGCCAGCAGCTTAAACGGACAGGCTGAAGCTTTCTTT.